The rows below give T cell receptor beta chains drawn from one sample of a study of CD8+CD57+ T cells in acquired aplastic anemia. TCRdb re-derived calls from the reads in MiXCR, one entry per CDR3 protein. This table has roughly 250,000 distinct CDR3 sequences, roughly half appearing once. The specimen was sorted CD4+, CD8+, or CD8+CD57+ T cells (not recorded which) from PBMCs. The receptors derive from a human donor with aplastic anemia. CDR3s include the opening cysteine and the closing phenylalanine or tryptophan. A D gene is named only where the DNA matches it firmly. For some rows the clone size is stated as once, few or many, or as a class when expanded; others skip it.

cdr3_nt cdr3_aa clone_size d_call j_call v_call
TGCGCCAGCCAAGGAGTCCCTTACAATGAGCAGTTCTTC CASQGVPYNEQFF many - TRBJ2-1 TRBV4-1
TGTGCCAGCAGTTTAGGGGACAGGGTGGATCAGCCCCAGCATTTT CASSLGDRVDQPQHF - TRBD1 TRBJ1-5 TRBV28
TGTGCCAGCAGCCCACGGACAGGGGCTGGGGCCAACGTCCTGACTTTC CASSPRTGAGANVLTF many TRBD1 TRBJ2-6 TRBV3-1
TGTGCCAGCAGTCAAAGACAGCCCGCTAACTATGGCTACACCTTC CASSQRQPANYGYTF once - TRBJ1-2 TRBV6-1
TGTGCCAGCAGTCTGGGGAATGAAAAACTGTTTTTT CASSLGNEKLFF many - TRBJ1-4 TRBV7-6
TGCGCCAGCAGCGAACTAGCGGAACGCGGGGAGCTGTTTTTT CASSELAERGELFF many TRBD2 TRBJ2-2 TRBV10-1
TGTGCCAGTAGTAACCCGGGACAGGGATCCAATGAGCAGTTCTTC CASSNPGQGSNEQFF - TRBD1 TRBJ2-1 TRBV19
TGTGCCAGCAGGGGAGTCGGGACAGGGCATGGCTACACCTTC CASRGVGTGHGYTF many TRBD1 TRBJ1-2 TRBV6-1
TGCGCCAGCAGCCAAGATATTTCAAGACTTAATCAGCCCCAGCATTTT CASSQDISRLNQPQHF few - TRBJ1-5 TRBV4-3
TGTGCCAGCAGCGTAGGGACAGGGGGTATCTCACCCCTCCACTTT CASSVGTGGISPLHF - TRBD1 TRBJ1-6 TRBV9
TGTGCCAGCAGCCAAGAAGCTTTCGGGGGCTTGGCCGAGCAGTACTTC CASSQEAFGGLAEQYF many - TRBJ2-7 TRBV14
TGTGCCAGCAGCTTGGAACAGGGGGCCTACGAGCAGTACTTC CASSLEQGAYEQYF many TRBD1 TRBJ2-7 TRBV5-5
TGTGCCAGCAGCTTAGGGGAGGACAGGGAGCAGTACTTC CASSLGEDREQYF - - TRBJ2-7 TRBV7-2
TGTGCCAGCAGTGAAGTGTTCCGGGCCAATCGTGGTGCTGAAGCTTTCTTT CASSEVFRANRGAEAFF - - TRBJ1-1 TRBV2
TGTGCCAGCAGCGAAGGACTAGCGGGGAACTACGAGCAGTACTTC CASSEGLAGNYEQYF few TRBD2 TRBJ2-7 TRBV7-6
TGTGCCAGCGGCTCCACGCAAGCAGTTGGCTACACCTTC CASGSTQAVGYTF - - TRBJ1-2 TRBV7-3
TGTGCCAGCAGTTATGTGGCTAGCGGGAGTTACGAGCAGTACTTC CASSYVASGSYEQYF many TRBD2 TRBJ2-7 TRBV6-5
TGTGCCAGCAGCGTAGTACCCGGGGAGCTGTTTTTT CASSVVPGELFF many - TRBJ2-2 TRBV9
TGCAGTGCTAGCCCCCAGCGGCAGGGGAACTCCTACGAGCAGTACTTC CSASPQRQGNSYEQYF - - TRBJ2-7 TRBV20-1
TGTGCCAGCAGCGTAGACGGAGGGCAGCCCCAGCATTTT CASSVDGGQPQHF few - TRBJ1-5 TRBV9
TGCAGTGCTAGAGATGGCGGAAGCCAAGAGACCCAGTACTTC CSARDGGSQETQYF many - TRBJ2-5 TRBV20-1
TGTGCCAGCAGCTTAGCCTCCGGGACAGGGGCCTACGAGCAGTACTTC CASSLASGTGAYEQYF - TRBD1 TRBJ2-7 TRBV7-2
TGTGCCAGCAGCACGGGGGCGAGCACCGGGGAGCTGTTTTTT CASSTGASTGELFF - - TRBJ2-2 TRBV7-2
TGTGCCAGCAGTGAAGCGTGGTCGGCTAGCGGGAGCACAGATACGCAGTATTTT CASSEAWSASGSTDTQYF many TRBD2 TRBJ2-3 TRBV2
TGTGCCAGCAGCGGACAGGGGGTGGGGGAGACCCAGTACTTC CASSGQGVGETQYF - TRBD1 TRBJ2-5 TRBV6-4
TGTGCTAGCAGCTTCGGTTTTTACACCTTC CASSFGFYTF many - TRBJ1-2 TRBV7-7
TGCAGCCCCTGGGCCCCCGGGACAGGCAATTCACCCCTCCACTTT CSPWAPGTGNSPLHF once TRBD1 TRBJ1-6 TRBV29-1
TGTGCCGCCCATAGCGGGAGGGGCGATGAGCAGTTCTTC CAAHSGRGDEQFF - TRBD2 TRBJ2-1 TRBV14
TGTGCCAGTAGTTCCGCGGACTTGTTAGAGACCCAGTACTTC CASSSADLLETQYF - - TRBJ2-5 TRBV19
TGTGCCAGCAGCCGGGCCGGGGGGGCTCAGAGGGAGCAGTACTTC CASSRAGGAQREQYF - TRBD2 TRBJ2-7 TRBV5-6
TGTGCCAGCAGCCAGACTACCCATGAGCAGTTCTTC CASSQTTHEQFF many - TRBJ2-1 TRBV7-9
TGTGCCTGTTCCAGGGTTGGCACTGAAGCTTTCTTT CACSRVGTEAFF - - TRBJ1-1 TRBV30
TGTGCCATCGGAATGACAGCAACTGAAGCTTTCTTT CAIGMTATEAFF - - TRBJ1-1 TRBV10-3
TGCAGCTCACAACCGGGACTAGCGTCGGACAATGAGCAGTTCTTC CSSQPGLASDNEQFF - TRBD2 TRBJ2-1 TRBV29-1
TGCAGCCCCCGACAGGGGGTCGACGAGCAGTACTTC CSPRQGVDEQYF many TRBD1 TRBJ2-7 TRBV29-1
TGCGCCAGCAGCCAAGGGGTTAGGACAGGGACGAGAGGTACTGAAGCTTTCTTT CASSQGVRTGTRGTEAFF - TRBD1 TRBJ1-1 TRBV4-3
TGTGCCAGTAGTAGCGGGAGGCCGTACGAGCAGTACTTC CASSSGRPYEQYF - TRBD2 TRBJ2-7 TRBV19
TGTGCCAGCAGCCCCCGCCCTACATACGAGCAGTACTTC CASSPRPTYEQYF - - TRBJ2-7 TRBV7-8
TGCAGTGCTATCTTAAGGGACAGGGTATACGAGCAGTACTTC CSAILRDRVYEQYF once TRBD1 TRBJ2-7 TRBV20-1
TGTGCCAGCAGGCCCCCGGGGGGGGTGAACACCGGGGAGCTGCTTTTT CASRPPGGVNTGELLF - TRBD2 TRBJ2-2 TRBV6-1
TGTGCCAGCAGCGTAGAGGGACAGACCAATGAGCAGTTCTTC CASSVEGQTNEQFF many TRBD1 TRBJ2-1 TRBV9
TGCAGTGCCAGGGACAGCACAGGCACAGATACGCAGTATTTT CSARDSTGTDTQYF many TRBD1 TRBJ2-3 TRBV20-1
TGTGCCAGTAGTATAGATCTCAACACCCTCGGATCTAACTATGGCTACACCTTC CASSIDLNTLGSNYGYTF - - TRBJ1-2 TRBV19
TGTGCCAGCAGCAGCAGCGGGAGCCAAGGCTACGAGCAGTACTTC CASSSSGSQGYEQYF - TRBD2 TRBJ2-7 TRBV12-3/TRBV12-4
TGTGCCAGCAGCCTCTCATTAGGGACCGAGCAGTACTTC CASSLSLGTEQYF - - TRBJ2-7 TRBV12-3/TRBV12-4
TGTGCCAGCAGTTTAGGGCGCGGGGGGTACGACACTGAAGCTTTCTTT CASSLGRGGYDTEAFF once - TRBJ1-1 TRBV12-3/TRBV12-4
TGTGCCAGCAGCTCCCCCGGGGGGAACGGCTACACCTTC CASSSPGGNGYTF - - TRBJ1-2 TRBV7-9
TGTGCCAGCAGCTTTAAGCGGCAGTCAGAGACCCAGTACTTC CASSFKRQSETQYF - - TRBJ2-5 TRBV7-7
TGCGCCAGCAGCCAGAGAGGGGCTCCTCACCTCCACTTT CASSQRGAPHLHF - - TRBJ1-6 TRBV5-1
TGTGCCAGCAGCTTAACGCCAGCGGCCCTTGAAGCTTTCTTT CASSLTPAALEAFF - - TRBJ1-1 TRBV11-3
TGCAGTGCTAGCAACAGGGAGGACTATGGCTACACCTTC CSASNREDYGYTF many - TRBJ1-2 TRBV20-1
TGTGCCAGCAGTATCGGGACGTCTGGAAACACCATATATTTT CASSIGTSGNTIYF - - TRBJ1-3 TRBV2
TGTGCCAGCAGTCCCCGGGCCCTGGGTACTGAAGCTTTCTTT CASSPRALGTEAFF many - TRBJ1-1 TRBV12-3/TRBV12-4
TGTGCCAGCAGCTCTAGGGGCTATGGCTACACCTTC CASSSRGYGYTF - - TRBJ1-2 TRBV7-9
TGCGCCAGCAGCGATGACGGGACAGGGATTCTTCAGCCCCAGCATTTT CASSDDGTGILQPQHF once TRBD1 TRBJ1-5 TRBV5-1
TGCGCCAGCAGCCAAGACACAGCTACCAATTCACCCCTCCACTTT CASSQDTATNSPLHF once - TRBJ1-6 TRBV4-1
TGCAGCGTCCTGGACTCCCGCTACGAGCAGTACTTC CSVLDSRYEQYF - - TRBJ2-7 TRBV29-1